A selection of T cell receptor beta chains follows, all from one sample in a study of blood T cells in healthy people across ages. One entry per CDR3 protein results from TCRdb running MiXCR on the 5' RACE reads. Of hundreds of thousands of distinct CDR3 sequences in the sample, less than 25% are singletons; the top ten hold around 10%. The same sample was also used in a study of T cells of mothers and their children.

Sequenced input: blood. The receptors were sampled from a boy aged 5 to 17 in good health. Each CDR3 is given with its conserved first and last residue. Fields, in order: J gene, V gene, CDR3 protein.

j_gene: TRBJ1-4
v_gene: TRBV7-9
CDR3aa: CASSITGAREKLFF

j_gene: -
v_gene: TRBV7-9
CDR3aa: CASSSRLNEQFF

j_gene: -
v_gene: TRBV7-9
CDR3aa: CASSYASGGFTHEQYF

j_gene: TRBJ2-5
v_gene: TRBV7-9
CDR3aa: CASSFRTAQETQYF

j_gene: TRBJ2-5
v_gene: TRBV15
CDR3aa: CATSRDRVLGEQYF

j_gene: TRBJ1-5
v_gene: TRBV10-3
CDR3aa: CAMWGGVSNQPQHF

j_gene: TRBJ1-1
v_gene: TRBV2
CDR3aa: CASRADRAMNTEAFF

j_gene: TRBJ1-2
v_gene: TRBV4-3
CDR3aa: CASSHGQGMGYTF

j_gene: TRBJ2-1
v_gene: TRBV7-2
CDR3aa: CASREQAGSYNEQFF

j_gene: TRBJ2-3
v_gene: TRBV5-5
CDR3aa: CASSHRLLVDTQYF

j_gene: TRBJ2-1
v_gene: TRBV10-3
CDR3aa: CAISGGPPWMGNEQFF

j_gene: TRBJ2-1
v_gene: TRBV27
CDR3aa: CASRSTQGGLNYEQFF

j_gene: TRBJ2-5
v_gene: TRBV20-1
CDR3aa: CSVLTGGGETQYF

j_gene: TRBJ2-3
v_gene: TRBV20-1
CDR3aa: CSATSAGGLSDTQYF

j_gene: TRBJ1-2
v_gene: TRBV29-1
CDR3aa: CSVEDVIDDGYTF

j_gene: TRBJ2-2
v_gene: TRBV5-1
CDR3aa: CASSLPKNRGLTGELLF

j_gene: TRBJ2-1
v_gene: TRBV20-1
CDR3aa: CSARLPRKAYNEQFF

j_gene: TRBJ2-3
v_gene: TRBV5-1
CDR3aa: CASSFHPGTDRTDTQYF

j_gene: TRBJ1-2
v_gene: TRBV5-1
CDR3aa: CASSLTAGAGYGYTF

j_gene: TRBJ2-5
v_gene: TRBV28
CDR3aa: CASSLRAGGQFQYF

j_gene: TRBJ2-6
v_gene: TRBV6-2/TRBV6-3
CDR3aa: CASSYRSSSRAANVLTF

j_gene: -
v_gene: TRBV7-3
CDR3aa: CASSLPGPLYNEQFF

j_gene: TRBJ2-7
v_gene: TRBV9
CDR3aa: CASSAGTGLYEQYF

j_gene: -
v_gene: TRBV11-2
CDR3aa: CASTQGKRGGLNYNEQFF

j_gene: TRBJ2-1
v_gene: TRBV12-3/TRBV12-4
CDR3aa: CASSFGVTSYNEQFF

j_gene: TRBJ2-2
v_gene: TRBV11-2
CDR3aa: CASSDTGTGGHTGELFF

j_gene: TRBJ2-2
v_gene: TRBV4-1
CDR3aa: CASREVGTMNTGELFF

j_gene: TRBJ2-3
v_gene: TRBV6-6
CDR3aa: CASSHIPGTDTQYF

j_gene: TRBJ1-4
v_gene: TRBV4-2
CDR3aa: CASSQGVGTGDEKLFF

j_gene: TRBJ2-1
v_gene: TRBV29-1
CDR3aa: CSVTGLGGNEQFF

j_gene: TRBJ2-5
v_gene: TRBV7-3
CDR3aa: CASSLGRRREGETQYF

j_gene: TRBJ2-5
v_gene: TRBV5-1
CDR3aa: CASSSTGLAGGPQETQYF

j_gene: TRBJ2-1
v_gene: TRBV5-1
CDR3aa: CASSSGTGGYNEQFF

j_gene: TRBJ2-6
v_gene: TRBV25-1
CDR3aa: CASSLTPGQGDSGANVLTF

j_gene: TRBJ2-5
v_gene: TRBV21-1
CDR3aa: CASSSIKKRIGQETQYF

j_gene: TRBJ1-2
v_gene: TRBV20-1
CDR3aa: CSAPVGPSGNYGYTF

j_gene: TRBJ1-4
v_gene: TRBV5-1
CDR3aa: CASSSGNAGNEKLFF

j_gene: -
v_gene: TRBV18
CDR3aa: CASSPASGPYEQYF

j_gene: TRBJ2-7
v_gene: TRBV6-2/TRBV6-3
CDR3aa: CASTDLAGAVNEQYF

j_gene: TRBJ1-1
v_gene: TRBV6-1
CDR3aa: CASSEDEGSYTEAFF

j_gene: TRBJ2-1
v_gene: TRBV12-5
CDR3aa: CASGFSGGGTYNEQFF

j_gene: TRBJ1-5
v_gene: TRBV7-2
CDR3aa: CASSFRTDSNQPQHF